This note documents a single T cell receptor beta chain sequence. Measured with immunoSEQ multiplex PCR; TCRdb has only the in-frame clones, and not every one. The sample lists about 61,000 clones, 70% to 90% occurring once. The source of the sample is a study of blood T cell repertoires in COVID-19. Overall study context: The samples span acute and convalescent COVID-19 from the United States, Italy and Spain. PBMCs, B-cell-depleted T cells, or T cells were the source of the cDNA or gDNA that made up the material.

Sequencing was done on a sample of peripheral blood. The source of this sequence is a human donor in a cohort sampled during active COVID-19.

The CDR3 region has the DNA TGTGCCAGCACCCCTGAGGCGGGATCAGATACGCAGTATTTT. Amino acid sequence: CASTPEAGSDTQYF. J is TRBJ2-3 and V is TRBV7-6; D is possibly TRBD2 (6 bases). The germline V gene encodes CDR1 SGHVS and CDR2 FNYEAQ. V was shortened by 7 bases and J by 4 bases, with 15 bases between the two germline ends. The CDR3 covers 14 residues.